This entry lists 21 T cell receptor beta chains sequenced from one sample in a study of T cells in tumors after PD-1 blockade. Only in-frame clones appear in the TCRdb table, and some are missing; sequencing was by immunoSEQ multiplex PCR. The sample lists 61,000 or so clones; about 80% were seen once. This sample comprised PBMCs, obtained before anti-PD-1 treatment. The source of these receptors is a human donor with basal cell carcinoma.

The rearrangement uses TRBV5-1 and TRBJ2-1, with D perhaps assigned TRBD1 or TRBD2 (5 bases each). Germline CDR1 SGHRS, CDR2 YFSETQ. CDR3 length equals 17 residues. V lost 0 bases and J lost 2, with 15 bases in between. The CDR3 nucleotides are TGCGCCAGCAGCTTGGGGGGGAGTTCGACAGCCTACAATGAGCAGTTCTTC. Encoded protein: CASSLGGSSTAYNEQFF.

The gene calls are TRBV30 and TRBJ1-5; D is possibly TRBD1 (5 bases). V gave up 4 bases and J gave up 1 base, with 11 bases separating them. Per germline, CDR1 GTSNPN and CDR2 SVGIG (reference sequence). The CDR3 extends over 14 amino acids. CDR3 DNA: TGTGCCTGGATGGGGCAGGGCAGCAATCAGCCCCAGCATTTT. Protein: CAWMGQGSNQPQHF.

The DNA of the CDR3 is TGTGCCAGCAGCCTTGCGCCCGGAGATAGACTGTACTTC. Translated, it gives CASSLAPGDRLYF. This chain joins TRBV7-6 and TRBJ2-7; no clear D gene. Germline lookup yields CDR1 SGHVS and CDR2 FNYEAQ. V was shortened by 5 bases and J by 12 bases, with 20 bases between the two germline ends. The CDR3 sequence is 13 residues long.

The chain has TRBV19 and TRBJ1-5; 11 bases agree with TRBD1. J was trimmed by 0 bases and V by 5 bases; bases with no gene match: 6. The germline gives CDR1 LNHDA, CDR2 SQIVND (reference sequence). The CDR3 totals 17 residues. CDR3 nucleotides: TGTGCCAGTAGTTACGGGACAGGGGGTTATAGCAATCAGCCCCAGCATTTT. As protein: CASSYGTGGYSNQPQHF.

The rearrangement uses TRBV7-9 and TRBJ1-5; maybe TRBD1 (6 bases). V lost 1 base to trimming and J lost 4 bases, with 8 bases between them. In germline, CDR1 is SEHNR, CDR2 FQNEAQ (reference sequence). The CDR3 runs 14 residues. The CDR3 sequence: CASSLGTGNQPQHF. CDR3 bases: TGTGCCAGCAGCTTAGGTACAGGGAATCAGCCCCAGCATTTT.

This chain uses TRBV4-1 with TRBJ1-2, with 7 bases matching TRBD1. The CDR3 has 14 residues. Germline values: CDR1 MGHRA, CDR2 YSYEKL. V lost 5 bases, J lost 3 bases, and 6 bases stayed unmatched. CDR3 amino acids: CASSGLDRDYGYTF. The CDR3 region has the DNA TGCGCCAGCAGCGGACTTGACAGGGACTATGGCTACACCTTC.

The chain employs TRBV5-1 and TRBJ1-2; the D is unclear. Germline lookup yields CDR1 SGHRS and CDR2 YFSETQ. Trimming stripped 0 bases from V and 7 bases from J, with 13 bases between. CDR3 length: 14 residues. CDR3 nucleotide sequence: TGCGCCAGCAGCTTGGAGACGAGTGGCGGTGGCTACACCTTC. It specifies CASSLETSGGGYTF.

This chain uses TRBV3-1 (or the pseudogene TRBV3-2) with TRBJ1-1, with a weak D call TRBD1 (5 bases). The V and J ends lost 2 bases and 2 bases respectively, with 9 bases between them. This CDR3 has 14 amino acids. Germline assignment: CDR1 LGHDT and CDR2 YNNKEL (reference sequence). CDR3 sequence: CASSQRTTNTEAFF. CDR3 nucleotide sequence: TGTGCCAGCAGCCAACGGACAACTAACACTGAAGCTTTCTTT.

This chain uses TRBV30 with TRBJ1-5; the D gene is possibly TRBD1 (6 bases). CDR3 length: 16 amino acids. Between the trimmed V and J ends, which lost 0 bases and 7 bases, there was a span of 19 bases. Germline CDR1 reads GTSNPN; CDR2 reads SVGIG (reference sequence). The CDR3, as DNA: TGTGCCTGGAGTGTACGTCAGGGGCGAATCGGACAGCCCCAGCATTTT. Residues: CAWSVRQGRIGQPQHF.

The V gene is TRBV10-3, the J gene TRBJ2-2; D unclear. The germline V gene encodes CDR1 ENHRY and CDR2 SYGVKD. The CDR3 runs 14 residues. Trimming shortened V by 2 bases and J by 0 bases, and 4 bases separated the two germline ends. CDR3 in amino acids: CAISERANTGELFF. The CDR3 coding sequence is TGTGCCATCAGTGAGAGGGCGAACACCGGGGAGCTGTTTTTT.

Here the CDR3 reads CASSLQGGSGNTIYF. DNA of the CDR3: TGTGCCAGCAGCCTTCAAGGAGGGTCTGGAAACACCATATATTTT. The rearrangement joins TRBV9 to TRBJ1-3; D unresolved. Germline CDR1 SGDLS, CDR2 YYNGEE. This CDR3 is 15 amino acids long. The V gene lost 4 bases and the J gene lost 1 base, with 12 bases spanning the gap.

The chain joins TRBV2 to TRBJ1-1; TRBD1 matches at 8 bases. The CDR3 runs to 15 residues. J lost 1 base, V lost 3 bases, and 4 bases had no gene match. Germline CDR1 reads SNHLY; CDR2 reads FYNNEI. As DNA, the CDR3 is TGTGCCAGCAGTGAGGGACAGGTGGGGAACACTGAAGCTTTCTTT. Amino acids: CASSEGQVGNTEAFF.

The chain joins TRBV19 to TRBJ1-6; no clear D. CDR3 length: 14 residues. The V end was cut by 1 base, the J end by 14 bases, with 15 bases between. Per the germline V gene, CDR1 is LNHDA and CDR2 is SQIVND (reference sequence). The CDR3 sequence is CASSIAPRFTSLHF. In DNA form, the CDR3 reads TGTGCCAGTAGTATAGCGCCGAGATTCACGTCCCTCCACTTT.

The chain's CDR3 is CASSLADLVSYQETQYF. The CDR3, as DNA: TGCGCCAGCAGCTTGGCCGACCTGGTCTCCTACCAAGAGACCCAGTACTTC. The chain uses TRBV5-1 and TRBJ2-5; D call uncertain. This CDR3 region has 17 residues. Trimming pared 0 bases from V and 0 bases from J, leaving 15 bases between. Looked up from germline, CDR1 is SGHRS and CDR2 is YFSETQ. The full variable domain, completed using reference TRBV5-1 and TRBJ2-5, is KAGVTQTPRYLIKTRGQQVTLSCSPISGHRSVSWYQQTPGQGLQFLFEYFSETQRNKGNFPGRFSGRQFSNSRSEMNVSTLELGDSALYLCASSLADLVSYQETQYFGPGTRLLVL.

The chain recombines TRBV19 with TRBJ1-1, with D maybe TRBD1 (6 bases). Germline CDR1 is LNHDA and CDR2 is SQIVND (reference sequence). V lost 7 bases to trimming and J lost 0 bases, with 21 bases between them. This CDR3 region has 17 residues. CDR3 DNA: TGTGCCAGTACCCCCCGGGGGCGCATAACTATGAACACTGAAGCTTTCTTT. The encoded protein is CASTPRGRITMNTEAFF.

J is TRBJ1-3 and V is TRBV18; perhaps TRBD1 as D (6 bases). Germline CDR1 and CDR2: KGHSH and LQKENI. The CDR3 contains 14 residues. The germline V and J ends were trimmed by 3 bases and 7 bases, with 13 bases remaining between them. CDR3 amino acids: CASSPQGQWNTIYF. CDR3 nucleotides: TGTGCCAGCTCACCCCAAGGACAGTGGAACACCATATATTTT.

In its sample, this clone was seen a few times. The chain uses TRBV10-3 and TRBJ2-1; 8 bases fit TRBD1. The CDR3 has 13 residues. Looked up from germline, CDR1 is ENHRY and CDR2 is SYGVKD. Germline trimming cut 6 bases from V and 8 bases from J; bases unmatched to any gene: 6. CDR3 DNA: TGTGCCATCAGGGACAGGGAGGTAGATGAGCAGTTCTTC. Residues: CAIRDREVDEQFF.

The chain employs TRBV30 and TRBJ1-3, with 9 bases that match TRBD1. The length of the CDR3 is 14 residues. In germline, CDR1 is GTSNPN, CDR2 SVGIG (reference sequence). V dropped 5 bases and J dropped 0; count of bases not matched to a gene: 2. The CDR3 loop reads CAWGQGHSGNTIYF. Written as DNA, the CDR3 is TGTGCCTGGGGACAGGGGCACTCTGGAAACACCATATATTTT.

This sequence joins TRBV6-6 and TRBJ2-1; 8 nucleotides line up with TRBD2. The germline V gene encodes CDR1 MNHNY and CDR2 SVGAGI (reference sequence). The CDR3 has 14 residues. The V gene end was trimmed by 6 bases and the J gene end by 6 bases; junction bases not matched to a gene: 7. DNA of the CDR3: TGTGCCAGCAGCTCGGGGGGGGCACTCAATGAGCAGTTCTTC. Protein sequence: CASSSGGALNEQFF.

The chain couples TRBV7-6 to TRBJ1-4; 10 bases fit TRBD1. The ends lost 5 bases at V and 5 bases at J; junction bases unmatched: 14. The length of the CDR3 is 18 residues. Germline V gene sequence: CDR1 SGHVS, CDR2 FNYEAQ. The CDR3 region has the DNA TGTGCCAGCAGCCCATTGACAGGGGGCGAATTTGCGAATGAAAAACTGTTTTTT. Protein product: CASSPLTGGEFANEKLFF.

The CDR3 sequence is CASTKQVCKFQPQHF. CDR3 in DNA: TGTGCCAGCACAAAACAGGTTTGCAAGTTCCAGCCCCAGCATTTT. The chain uses TRBV21-1 and TRBJ1-5; the tabulated D call, TRBD1, remains unverified against the DNA. TRBV21-1 is annotated as a pseudogene. The length of the CDR3 is 15 residues.